The next 32 T cell receptor beta chains were all read from a single sample in a study of molecular identifiers for immune sequencing clone quantification. One entry per CDR3 protein, called by TCRdb with MiXCR from the PCR reads. The table includes 350,000 or so distinct CDR3 sequences, about 22% detected once. Sequencing was performed on naive CD8+ T cells from blood, with Jurkat cell RNA spiked in. The subset denotes: FACS-sorted CD8+CD4-CCR7+CD45RA+ naive T cells. These receptors were collected from a human donor in good health. Some libraries in this study had Jurkat cell RNA spiked in.

The gene calls are TRBV3-1 and TRBJ2-3, with 7 bases fitting TRBD2. From germline, CDR1 is LGHDT and CDR2 YNNKEL (reference sequence). Trimming took 0 bases from V and 6 from J; bases not matched to a gene: 15. The CDR3 is 18 amino acids. The DNA for the CDR3 is TGTGCCAGCAGCCAAGAAGAGGCAAGCGGGGTCCTCAGCGATACGCAGTATTTT. Protein product: CASSQEEASGVLSDTQYF.

This chain uses TRBV4-3 with TRBJ2-1, with D perhaps matching TRBD1 or TRBD2 (6 bases each). Germline V gene data show CDR1 as LGHNA and CDR2 as YSLEER. This CDR3 region has 13 residues. Deletions cut 0 bases from V and 15 bases from J, with 15 bases between. CDR3 coding DNA: TGCGCCAGCAGCCAAGATGCGCCGGGGGCCCGGTTCTTC. Translating it yields CASSQDAPGARFF.

Comments on this clonotype: Being one base from a much bigger clone, this may be a read error. V usage is TRBV30 and J usage is TRBJ2-6; D tentatively fits TRBD1 or TRBD2 (5 bases each). V lost 8 bases, J lost 1 base, and 12 bases lay in between. The CDR3 contains 14 residues. Looked up from germline, CDR1 is GTSNPN and CDR2 is SVGIG (reference sequence). In DNA form, the CDR3 reads TGTGCCGGGGGTCGGGGTTCTGGGGCCAACGTCCTGACTTTC. Amino acids: CAGGRGSGANVLTF. The variable domain in full, completed from reference TRBV30 and TRBJ2-6, reads SQTIHQWPATLVQPVGSPLSLECTVEGTSNPNLYWYRQAAGRGLQLLFYSVGIGQISSEVPQNLSASRPQDRQFILSSKKLLLSDSGFYLCAGGRGSGANVLTFGAGSRLTVL.

At least ten counts were recorded for this clonotype. This chain connects TRBV12-2 to TRBJ1-5; TRBD1 is taken as the D call from the table, unchecked against the DNA. TRBV12-2 is a recognized pseudogene. The CDR3 has 14 residues. This chain's CDR3 is CASRRTGRGQPQHF. The CDR3 bases are TGTGCAAGTCGCAGGACAGGGAGAGGGCAGCCCCAGCATTTT.

CDR3 protein: CASSQEGQGHYNEQFF. DNA of the CDR3: TGCGCCAGCAGCCAAGAAGGTCAGGGACACTACAATGAGCAGTTCTTC. The chain employs TRBV4-1 and TRBJ2-1; weak D call: TRBD1 (6 bases). V shed 0 bases and J shed 3 bases, with 12 bases lying between them. Germline V gives CDR1 MGHRA, CDR2 YSYEKL. This CDR3 is 16 amino acids long.

On this clonotype: A much larger clonotype is one base distant, so this may be a read error. This sequence joins TRBV19 and TRBJ2-6; D is unclear. This CDR3 is 19 amino acids long. V dropped 5 bases and J dropped 6 bases, with 26 bases sitting between them. Germline V gene lookup returns CDR1 LNHDA and CDR2 SQIVND (reference sequence). The CDR3 nucleotides are TGTGCCAGTAGTGATGGACCCGGCGGTGGTCTCTGGGCGGCCAACGTCCTGACTTTC. Protein sequence: CASSDGPGGGLWAANVLTF.

There are many counts of this clonotype. The V and J genes are TRBV20-1 and TRBJ2-5; TRBD1 matches at 8 bases. With V trimmed by 3 bases and J by 2 bases, 8 bases remained unmatched. Germline values: CDR1 DFQATT, CDR2 SNEGSKA (reference sequence). The CDR3 extends over 15 amino acids. DNA for the CDR3: TGCAGTGCTAGTAGCGGACAGGGCCTACAAGAGACCCAGTACTTC. Residues: CSASSGQGLQETQYF.

Details on this clonotype: Being one base from a much bigger clone, this may be a read error. The chain couples TRBV29-1 to TRBJ2-1; TRBD2 matches at 12 bases. CDR1 is SQVTM and CDR2 is ANQGSEA in the germline V gene. The CDR3 has 17 residues. In DNA, the CDR3 is TGCGGCGTTGAATTACTAGCGGGGGGCGGGGCCTACAATGAGCAGTTCTTC. Its translation is CGVELLAGGGAYNEQFF.

This clonotype has more than one count but fewer than ten. A junction boundary mismatches the germline segment, possibly from a read error. The gene calls are TRBV24-1 and TRBJ2-4; D gene ambiguous. The germline CDR1 and CDR2 sequences are KGHDR and SFDVKD. CDR3 length: 16 amino acids. CDR3 DNA sequence: TGTGCCACCAGTGATACGGACCGCCGGTCCAAAAACATTCAGCACTTC. Protein product: CATSDTDRRSKNIQHF.

Comment on this clonotype: A clone one base away is much larger, so this may be a read error. The chain recombines TRBV7-2 with TRBJ2-1; D is possibly TRBD1 (6 bases). There are 15 residues in the CDR3. Germline V lookup: CDR1 SGHTA, CDR2 FQGNSA. The CDR3 region is CASSPVSPGDNEQFF. CDR3 coding DNA: TGCGCCAGCAGCCCCGTATCCCCAGGGGACAATGAGCAGTTCTTC.

A few counts support this clonotype. This chain connects TRBV3-1 to TRBJ2-2; perhaps TRBD2 as D (5 bases). The CDR3 is 17 residues long. V was shortened by 1 base and J by 6 bases, with 18 bases between the two germline ends. In germline, CDR1 is LGHDT, CDR2 YNNKEL (reference sequence). CDR3 DNA sequence: TGTGCCAGCAGCCAAGTTAGACGGGGAAGCCTCGCCGGGGAGCTGTTTTTT. Amino acid sequence: CASSQVRRGSLAGELFF.

This clonotype came up many times. This chain connects TRBV18 to TRBJ2-7; D possibly matches TRBD1 or TRBD2 (7 bases each). This CDR3 has 16 amino acids. The germline V and J ends were trimmed by 1 base and 5 bases, with 18 bases remaining between them. Germline CDR1 KGHSH, CDR2 LQKENI. CDR3 loop: CASSPRETGRVDEQYF. For the CDR3, the DNA is TGTGCCAGCTCACCACGAGAGACAGGGAGGGTCGACGAGCAGTACTTC.

The table lists this clonotype with many counts. J is TRBJ2-4 and V is TRBV12-3 or TRBV12-4, with TRBD1 identical over 9 bases. This CDR3 is built from 16 residues. V dropped 2 bases and J dropped 9; count of bases not matched to a gene: 11. This CDR3 reads CASSLRTGVGNLIQYF. The CDR3 DNA follows: TGTGCCAGCAGTTTAAGGACAGGGGTAGGAAATCTCATTCAGTACTTC.

Details on this clonotype: A much larger clone differs from this one at a single base, so this may be a read error. The chain is built from TRBV12-3 or TRBV12-4 and TRBJ2-1, with 7 bases matching TRBD2. This CDR3 is built from 15 residues. The chain's CDR3 is CAGSIEGGKGNEQFF. For the CDR3, the DNA is TGTGCCGGCAGTATCGAGGGAGGGAAGGGCAATGAGCAGTTCTTC.

In the case of this clonotype: Compared with germline, one end of the junction differs, possibly owing to a read error. The J gene is TRBJ2-7, the V gene TRBV19; D tentatively reads TRBD1 or TRBD2 (6 bases each). CDR1 is LNHDA and CDR2 is SQIVND in the germline V gene (reference sequence). The CDR3 has 16 residues. CDR3 region: CTSSIAGGRGTYEQYF. The DNA of the CDR3 is TGTACCAGTAGTATAGCTGGGGGCCGAGGGACTTACGAGCAGTACTTC.

This clonotype came up once. A much larger clone lies one base from this, so it may be a read error. CDR3 nucleotides: TGCGCCAGCAGCCAAGAGACAGGGTCTAACTATGGCTACATCTTC. Amino acids: CASSQETGSNYGYIF. V and J are TRBV4-1 and TRBJ1-2; 7 nucleotides line up with TRBD1. Germline CDR1 MGHRA, CDR2 YSYEKL. The CDR3 consists of 15 residues.

There are many counts of this clonotype. The chain links TRBV5-4 to TRBJ2-3, with TRBD2 matching 7 bases. CDR1 and CDR2 from the germline V gene are SGHNT and YYREEE (reference sequence). Unmatched junction bases numbered 10, after V lost 4 bases and J lost 5 bases. The CDR3 has 15 amino acids. The CDR3 coding sequence is TGTGCCAGCAGCCCCGGGACTACAGGACTAGATACGCAGTATTTT. This translates into CASSPGTTGLDTQYF.

This clonotype has at least ten counts. The V and J genes are TRBV29-1 and TRBJ1-3, with D perhaps TRBD1 (6 bases). CDR3 size: 15 residues. V gave up 1 base and J gave up 0 bases, with 10 bases separating them. The germline gives CDR1 SQVTM, CDR2 ANQGSEA. This chain's CDR3 is CSVEAGANSGNTIYF. The DNA of the CDR3 is TGCAGCGTTGAAGCAGGGGCAAACTCTGGAAACACCATATATTTT. Full variable domain (rest looked up from reference TRBV29-1 and TRBJ1-3): SAVISQKPSRDICQRGTSLTIQCQVDSQVTMMFWYRQQPGQSLTLIATANQGSEATYESGFVIDKFPISRPNLTFSTLTVSNMSPEDSSIYLCSVEAGANSGNTIYFGEGSWLTVV.

V and J are TRBV29-1 and TRBJ2-2, with 9 bases lining up with TRBD1. Per the germline V gene, CDR1 is SQVTM and CDR2 is ANQGSEA. CDR3 size: 15 residues. With 4 bases clipped from V and 1 base from J, the junction kept 4 bases outside the gene matches. The CDR3 region has the DNA TGCAGCGTTGGGGGGGGACAGGGGAACACCGGGGAGCTGTTTTTT. This sequence encodes CSVGGGQGNTGELFF.

This clonotype has a count of ten or more. The V and J genes are TRBV30 and TRBJ2-7, with 8 bases aligning to TRBD1. Germline V CDR1 and CDR2: GTSNPN, SVGIG (reference sequence). Trimming removed 4 bases from V and 1 base from J; junction bases left unmatched: 3. The CDR3 spans 13 residues. In nucleotides, the CDR3 is TGTGCCTGGACCGGGACAGGTTCCTACGAGCAGTACTTC. Translated: CAWTGTGSYEQYF.

This clonotype was recorded at least ten times. The chain recombines TRBV27 with TRBJ2-4; possibly TRBD1 for D (6 bases). V shed 2 bases and J shed 6 bases, with 8 bases lying between them. Germline V CDR1 and CDR2: MNHEY, SMNVEV (reference sequence). There are 13 residues in the CDR3. CDR3 nucleotides: TGTGCCAGCAGTTTAGCAGGGGCAAACATTCAGTACTTC. The encoded protein is CASSLAGANIQYF.

J is TRBJ2-5 and V is TRBV4-1, with TRBD1 as a possible D gene (6 bases). The CDR3 loop spans 15 amino acids. Trimming left V 1 base short and J 1 base short, with 10 bases between. The germline V gene encodes CDR1 MGHRA and CDR2 YSYEKL. CDR3 coding DNA: TGCGCCAGCAGCCAAGGGACAGCGTCCCAAGAGACCCAGTACTTC. It encodes CASSQGTASQETQYF.

This clonotype was picked up a small number of times. The rearrangement joins TRBV30 to TRBJ1-4, with D perhaps matching TRBD1 (5 bases). Trimming shortened V by 1 base and J by 13 bases, and 13 bases separated the two germline ends. CDR3 length: 12 residues. Germline CDR1 and CDR2: GTSNPN and SVGIG (reference sequence). The CDR3 protein is CAWSEGPTGLFF. The DNA for the CDR3 is TGTGCCTGGAGTGAGGGGCCGACTGGACTGTTTTTT.

A word on this clonotype: A much larger clone differs by one base, so this may be a read error. The gene calls are TRBV6-5 and TRBJ2-7; no reliable D call. Trimming removed 5 bases from V and 6 bases from J, with 11 bases in between. The germline V gene encodes CDR1 MNHEY and CDR2 SVGAGI. The CDR3 extends over 12 amino acids. CDR3 in DNA: TGTGCCAGCAGTCCCAGTGCTCTCGAGCAGTACTTC. Its translation: CASSPSALEQYF.

This chain connects TRBV4-1 to TRBJ2-5; possibly TRBD2 for D (5 bases). Trimming shortened V by 0 bases and J by 2 bases, and 16 bases separated the two germline ends. In germline, CDR1 is MGHRA, CDR2 YSYEKL. CDR3 length: 17 residues. Written as DNA, the CDR3 is TGCGCCAGCAGCCAAGATTTCGGTACTAGTGTACAAGAGACCCAGTACTTC. Amino acids: CASSQDFGTSVQETQYF.

This clonotype came up many times. The chain couples TRBV9 to TRBJ2-7, with D perhaps matching TRBD1 or TRBD2 (5 bases each). The CDR3 consists of 14 residues. V lost 2 bases, J lost 2 bases, and 11 bases lay in between. The germline gives CDR1 SGDLS, CDR2 YYNGEE. The CDR3 sequence: CASSVGRATYEQYF. The CDR3, as DNA: TGTGCCAGCAGCGTGGGACGGGCGACCTACGAGCAGTACTTC.

This clonotype was counted a few times. The chain is built from TRBV28 and TRBJ1-4, with unresolved D. V lost 6 bases to trimming and J lost 6 bases, with 11 bases between them. CDR3 length: 13 residues. The V gene's germline CDR1 is MDHEN and CDR2 SYDVKM. For the CDR3, the DNA is TGTGCCAGCAGCCGGCGGTTGGATGAAAAACTGTTTTTT. It yields the protein CASSRRLDEKLFF.

This clonotype was recorded many times. The rearrangement joins TRBV29-1 to TRBJ1-2; D unresolved. The CDR3 spans 12 residues. Germline CDR1 reads SQVTM; CDR2 reads ANQGSEA. Trimming stripped 4 bases from V and 6 bases from J, with 12 bases between. The CDR3 reads CSVAGALNGYTF. Written as DNA, the CDR3 is TGCAGCGTTGCGGGAGCCCTCAATGGCTACACCTTC.

Here the CDR3 reads CASSLALTNTEAFF. The CDR3 DNA reads as TGTGCCAGCAGCTTAGCGCTTACGAACACTGAAGCTTTCTTT. This sequence joins TRBV7-8 and TRBJ1-1; no firm D call. Trimming removed 0 bases at V and 1 base at J, with 6 bases between. CDR1 is SGHVS, CDR2 FQNEAQ, per germline. This CDR3 comprises 14 residues. The full variable domain, its missing parts supplied by reference TRBV7-8 and TRBJ1-1, is GAGVSQSPRYKVAKRGQDVALRCDPISGHVSLFWYQQALGQGPEFLTYFQNEAQLDKSGLPSDRFFAERPEGSVSTLKIQRTQQEDSAVYLCASSLALTNTEAFFGQGTRLTVV.

Ten or more counts support this clonotype. J is TRBJ2-3 and V is TRBV5-4; 16 bases are shared with TRBD2. Germline trimming cut 5 bases from V and 2 bases from J; bases unmatched to any gene: 8. The CDR3 totals 18 residues. Germline values: CDR1 SGHNT, CDR2 YYREEE (reference sequence). Written as DNA, the CDR3 is TGTGCCAGCAGGTCCGGGACTAGCGGGGGGGCACACACAGATACGCAGTATTTT. This codes for CASRSGTSGGAHTDTQYF.

This clonotype was counted at least ten times. The V call is TRBV6-2 or TRBV6-3, the J call TRBJ2-3; perhaps TRBD2 as D (6 bases). The germline CDR1 and CDR2 sequences are MNHEY and SVGEGT. V lost 6 bases and J lost 5, with 18 bases in between. This CDR3 has 15 amino acids. The CDR3 region has the DNA TGTGCCAGCAGGCGGGGCCCCGGGACCGGAGATACGCAGTATTTT. Its protein product is CASRRGPGTGDTQYF.

This chain uses TRBV30 with TRBJ2-1; tentatively, D is TRBD2 (5 bases). The CDR3 has 11 amino acids. The V gene's germline CDR1 is GTSNPN and CDR2 SVGIG (reference sequence). V was pared by 2 bases and J by 15 bases, with 14 bases between. CDR3 residues: CAWSHGREGFF. DNA for the CDR3: TGTGCCTGGAGTCACGGCCGCGAGGGGTTCTTC.